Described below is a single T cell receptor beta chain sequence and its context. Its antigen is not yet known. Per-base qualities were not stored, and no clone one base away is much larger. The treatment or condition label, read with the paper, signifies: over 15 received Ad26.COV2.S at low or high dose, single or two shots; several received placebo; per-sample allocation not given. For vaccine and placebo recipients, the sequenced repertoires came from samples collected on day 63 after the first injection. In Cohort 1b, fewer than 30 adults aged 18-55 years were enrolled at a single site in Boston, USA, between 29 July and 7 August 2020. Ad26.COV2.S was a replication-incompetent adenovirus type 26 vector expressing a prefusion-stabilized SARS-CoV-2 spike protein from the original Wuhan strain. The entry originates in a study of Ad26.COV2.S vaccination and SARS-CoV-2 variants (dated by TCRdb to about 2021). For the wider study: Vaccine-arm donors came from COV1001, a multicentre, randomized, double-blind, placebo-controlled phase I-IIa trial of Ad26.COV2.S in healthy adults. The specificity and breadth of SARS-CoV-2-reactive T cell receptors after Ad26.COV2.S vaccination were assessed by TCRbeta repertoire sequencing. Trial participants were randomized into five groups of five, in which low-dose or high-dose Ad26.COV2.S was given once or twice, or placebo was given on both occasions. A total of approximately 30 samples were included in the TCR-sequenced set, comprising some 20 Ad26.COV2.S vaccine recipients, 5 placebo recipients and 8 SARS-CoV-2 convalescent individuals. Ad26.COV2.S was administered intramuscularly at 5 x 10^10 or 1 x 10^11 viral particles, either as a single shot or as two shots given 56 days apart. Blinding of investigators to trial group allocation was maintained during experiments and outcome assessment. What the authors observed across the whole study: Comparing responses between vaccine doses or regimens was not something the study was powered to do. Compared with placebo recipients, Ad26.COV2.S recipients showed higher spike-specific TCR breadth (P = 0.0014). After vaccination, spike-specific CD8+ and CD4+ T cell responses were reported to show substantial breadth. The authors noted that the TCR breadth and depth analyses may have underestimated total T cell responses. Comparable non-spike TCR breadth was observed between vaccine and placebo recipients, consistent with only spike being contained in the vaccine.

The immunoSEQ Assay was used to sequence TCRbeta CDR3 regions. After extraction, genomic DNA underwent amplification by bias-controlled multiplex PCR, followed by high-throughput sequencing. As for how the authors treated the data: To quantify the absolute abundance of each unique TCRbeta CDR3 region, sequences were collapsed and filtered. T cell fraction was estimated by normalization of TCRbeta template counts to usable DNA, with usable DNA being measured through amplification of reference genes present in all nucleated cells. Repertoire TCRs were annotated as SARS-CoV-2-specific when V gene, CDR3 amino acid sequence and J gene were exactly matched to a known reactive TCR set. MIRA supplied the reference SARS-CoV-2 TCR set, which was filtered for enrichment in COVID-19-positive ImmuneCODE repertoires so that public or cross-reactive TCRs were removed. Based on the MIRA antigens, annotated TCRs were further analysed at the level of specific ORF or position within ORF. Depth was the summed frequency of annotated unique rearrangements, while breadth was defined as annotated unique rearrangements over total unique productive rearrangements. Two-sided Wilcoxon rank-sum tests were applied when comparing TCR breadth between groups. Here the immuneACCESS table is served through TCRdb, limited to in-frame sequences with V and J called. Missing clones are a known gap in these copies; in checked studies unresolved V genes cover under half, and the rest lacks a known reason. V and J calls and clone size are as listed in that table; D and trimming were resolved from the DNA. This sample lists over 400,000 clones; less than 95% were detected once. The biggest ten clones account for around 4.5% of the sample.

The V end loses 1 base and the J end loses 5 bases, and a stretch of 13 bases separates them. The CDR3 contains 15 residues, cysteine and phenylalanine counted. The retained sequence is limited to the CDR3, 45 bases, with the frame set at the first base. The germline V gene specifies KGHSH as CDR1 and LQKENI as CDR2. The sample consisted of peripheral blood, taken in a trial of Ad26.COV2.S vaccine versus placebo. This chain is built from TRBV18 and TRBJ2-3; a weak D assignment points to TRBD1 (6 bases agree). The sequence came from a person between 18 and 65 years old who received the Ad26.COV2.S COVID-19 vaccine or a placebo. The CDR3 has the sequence CASSPRQGLGDTQYF. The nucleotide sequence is TGTGCCAGCTCACCACGGCAGGGGTTAGGAGATACGCAGTATTTT.